This T cell receptor (beta chain) derives from a study of blood T cell repertoires in COVID-19. Overall study context: T cells, B-cell-depleted T cells, or PBMCs provided the cDNA or gDNA that served as material.

Original handling: Using reference gene primer amplification, nucleated cell counts were estimated. The protocol was immunoSEQ multiplex PCR, while the TCRdb copy is restricted to in-frame clones and leaves out a portion. D and trimming come from the DNA, and the V and J calls and clone size come from that table. The top ten hold approximately 9% of the sample, which has about 210,000 clones, about 86% seen once. Individuals aged roughly 18 to 95 years were recruited from around 22 US areas. Donors were grouped by their self-reported clinical history. Germline CDR1 reads MNHEY; CDR2 reads SVGAGI. V lost 4 bases and J lost 6; bases outside the gene matches: 8. CDR3 length equals 16 residues.

This TCR came from a woman aged 45-65 years with acute COVID-19. The sequencing sample was made of PBMCs or T cells enriched from blood (not recorded which). The V gene is TRBV6-5, the J gene TRBJ2-7; 14 nucleotides line up with TRBD2. The CDR3, as DNA: TGTGCCAGCAGTTCTCAGGGGACTAGCGGGGGACGCGAGCAGTACTTC. As protein: CASSSQGTSGGREQYF.